The rows below give T cell receptor beta chains drawn from one sample of a study of response to subunit inactivated influenza vaccine. In TCRdb, the RT-PCR reads were re-called with MiXCR into one record per CDR3 protein. In the table there are about 570,000 distinct CDR3 sequences, approximately 10% of which are singletons. This specimen consisted of PBMCs from blood, obtained on the day of vaccination. These receptors were collected from a man between 50 and 59 years old who received an inactivated influenza vaccine. Both conserved end residues are part of each CDR3. Each record gives: clone size, V gene, D gene, J gene, CDR3 DNA, CDR3 protein. The D gene is left open where the match is weak. A row's size may be missing; if present it is once, few, many or a size class.

many	TRBV7-9	.	TRBJ2-1	TGTGCCAGCAACCGTTACAATGAGCAGTTCTTC	CASNRYNEQFF
few	TRBV10-3	.	TRBJ2-3	TGTGCCATCAGTGAGAGGGATACGCAGTATTTT	CAISERDTQYF
few	TRBV6-2/TRBV6-3	.	TRBJ2-2	TGTGCCAGCAGCTGGGGTGTTCAACCTTCACTTAGGCCCGGGGAGCTGTTTTTT	CASSWGVQPSLRPGELFF
few	TRBV6-5	TRBD1	TRBJ2-7	TGTGCCAGCAGTTACGGCAGGGGGTTTTACGAGCAGTACTTC	CASSYGRGFYEQYF
.	TRBV28	.	TRBJ2-4	TGTGCCAGCAGTTTATCAGGGATAGGGATTCAGTACTTC	CASSLSGIGIQYF
few	TRBV27	.	TRBJ2-1	TGTGCCAGCAGTTTGAACAGCGACGTAGGGGAGCAGTTCTTC	CASSLNSDVGEQFF
.	TRBV7-3	TRBD1	TRBJ1-1	TGTGCCAGCAGCATCGGACAGGGAAACACTGAAGCTTTCTTT	CASSIGQGNTEAFF
few	TRBV7-9	.	TRBJ2-3	TGTGCCAGCAGCTTACGCAATACACCCACAGATACGCAGTATTTT	CASSLRNTPTDTQYF
.	TRBV27	.	TRBJ1-1	TGTGCCAGCAGTTCCCCGTTTTCTGCGAACACTGAAGCTTTCTTT	CASSSPFSANTEAFF
many	TRBV29-1	.	TRBJ2-1	TGCAGCGTATCCAGGACCAATGAGCAGTTCTTC	CSVSRTNEQFF
.	TRBV20-1	TRBD1	TRBJ1-1	TGCAGTGCCCTCAGGGGGTACGCTGAAGCTTTCTTT	CSALRGYAEAFF
many	TRBV28	.	TRBJ1-4	TGTGCCAGCAGTTTTGTTCGGAGGATTAATGAAAAACTGTTTTTT	CASSFVRRINEKLFF
few	TRBV27	TRBD1	TRBJ2-7	TGTGCCAGCAGTTTATACAGGGGGGAGCAGTACTTC	CASSLYRGEQYF
few	TRBV6-1	.	TRBJ1-4	TGTGCCAGCAGTGTTACCGAGAGCAATGAAAAACTGTTTTTT	CASSVTESNEKLFF
few	TRBV7-9	.	TRBJ2-3	TGTGCCAGCAGCTCAGGCAAGCTTCCTAGCACAGATACGCAGTATTTT	CASSSGKLPSTDTQYF
few	TRBV5-6	TRBD1	TRBJ1-5	TGTGCCAGCAGCAGGGACAGGGCTACGCCCCAGCATTTT	CASSRDRATPQHF
.	TRBV13	.	TRBJ1-1	TGTGCCAGCAGACAAAAAGGGGGTGGGACTGAAGCTTTCTTT	CASRQKGGGTEAFF
.	TRBV5-5	.	TRBJ2-6	TGTGCCAGCGGACTGCGCTCTGGGGCCAGCGTCCTGACTTTC	CASGLRSGASVLTF
.	TRBV5-1	TRBD2	TRBJ2-3	TGCGCCAGCAGCGTGATGACTAGCGGGTCGGTAGATACGCAGTATTTT	CASSVMTSGSVDTQYF
.	TRBV7-8	TRBD2	TRBJ2-1	TGTGCCAGCAGCTTACCCCTAGCGGGAGGTTCGTTCTTC	CASSLPLAGGSFF
few	TRBV5-5	TRBD1	TRBJ1-5	TGTGCCAGCACCCCACGGGGACAGGGCCCTCGTCAGCCCCAGCATTTT	CASTPRGQGPRQPQHF
few	TRBV6-2/TRBV6-3	.	TRBJ2-7	TGTGCCAGCAGCCCTCGGGGGGCGGTCGACGAGCAGTACTTC	CASSPRGAVDEQYF
.	TRBV4-1	.	TRBJ2-2	TGCGCCAGCAGCGGGTTTTCGGGGGCCCCCACCGGGGAGCTGTTTTTT	CASSGFSGAPTGELFF
many	TRBV3-1	.	TRBJ1-1	TGTGCCAGCAGCCCCTTCGGCGGGGTCAACACTGAAGCTTTCTTT	CASSPFGGVNTEAFF
few	TRBV11-1	TRBD2	TRBJ2-3	TGTGCCAGCAGCCCCCGTGGGCTAGCGGGAACCTTAAGGACAGATACGCAGTATTTT	CASSPRGLAGTLRTDTQYF
.	TRBV18	TRBD1	TRBJ1-1	TGTGCCAGCTCACCTTCCTTCGCCGGGACAGGGCTCAACACTGAAGCTTTCTTT	CASSPSFAGTGLNTEAFF
.	TRBV7-7	.	TRBJ2-3	TGTGCCAGCAGCCCCCGGCTAGATAGCACAGATACGCAGTATTTT	CASSPRLDSTDTQYF
.	TRBV20-1	.	TRBJ2-4	TGCAGTGCTAGAGATGGCGAGGGAAACTTCAAAAACATTCAGTACTTC	CSARDGEGNFKNIQYF
many	TRBV5-1	.	TRBJ2-7	TGCGCCAGCGGACTATCAGGGACCTACGAGCAGTACTTC	CASGLSGTYEQYF
few	TRBV10-3	.	TRBJ2-5	TGTGCCATCAGTGAGTCCCGACAGTCCGGGGAGACCCAGTACTTC	CAISESRQSGETQYF
once	TRBV10-3	TRBD1	TRBJ1-1	TGTGCCATCAGTGAGGGGACAGGCGAGGATGAAGCTTACTTT	CAISEGTGEDEAYF
many	TRBV20-1	TRBD2	TRBJ2-3	TGCAGTGCTAGGAGAGGACTAGCGGGAAGCACAGATACGCAGTATTTT	CSARRGLAGSTDTQYF
few	TRBV6-2/TRBV6-3	TRBD1	TRBJ2-2	TGTGCCAGCAGTTACTCGGACAGGGGGACCCACCGGGAGCTGTTTTTT	CASSYSDRGTHRELFF
few	TRBV12-3/TRBV12-4	.	TRBJ2-7	TGTGCCAGCTGCTTTTCCGGTAGACTTTACGAGCAGTACTTC	CASCFSGRLYEQYF
.	TRBV11-2	.	TRBJ2-5	TGTGCCAGCAGCTCAGGGGAGGGAGAGACCCAGTACTTC	CASSSGEGETQYF
many	TRBV20-1	TRBD1	TRBJ1-4	TGCAGTGCTCTGACAGGGAACGAAAAACTGTTTTTT	CSALTGNEKLFF
many	TRBV3-1	TRBD2	TRBJ2-7	TGTGCCAGCAGCCAGACTAGCGGGGCCTACGAGCAGTACTTC	CASSQTSGAYEQYF
few	TRBV27	TRBD1	TRBJ2-2	TGTGCCAGCAGAGCCGGTAGGACAGGCTTACTATTCGCGAACACCGGGGAGCTGTTTTTT	CASRAGRTGLLFANTGELFF
few	TRBV20-1	TRBD2	TRBJ2-1	TGCAGTGCATATCCTAGCGGGGGGGTCTCCAATGAGCAGTTCTTC	CSAYPSGGVSNEQFF
.	TRBV20-1	.	TRBJ2-7	TGCAGTGCTAGCGTGGCAGGCGCGGTCACTCCTAGTGGCGTTGGGTACGAGCAGTACTTC	CSASVAGAVTPSGVGYEQYF
few	TRBV5-1	TRBD1	TRBJ2-7	TGCGCCAGCAGCCAAGACAGGGCGATGTACGAGCAGTACTTC	CASSQDRAMYEQYF
few	TRBV4-3	TRBD2	TRBJ2-1	TGCGCCAGCAGCCAATTGACTAGCGGTGGCAATGAGCAGTTCTTC	CASSQLTSGGNEQFF
few	TRBV11-2	.	TRBJ2-2	TGTGCCAGCAGCTCAACACAGGGGAACACCGGGGAGCTGTTTTTT	CASSSTQGNTGELFF
few	TRBV20-1	.	TRBJ2-7	TGCAGTGCTAGAGATGTGACAGGTTACTCCTACGAGCAGTACTTC	CSARDVTGYSYEQYF
.	TRBV15	.	TRBJ2-2	TGTGCCACCAGCCGAACTGCCACCGGGGAGCTGTTTTTT	CATSRTATGELFF
many	TRBV7-6	TRBD1	TRBJ2-5	TGTGCCAGCAGCCAGAGGGGGGGACAGGGGGAAGAGACCCAGTACTTC	CASSQRGGQGEETQYF
.	TRBV12-3/TRBV12-4	.	TRBJ2-1	TGTGCCAGCAGTGCACTAGCAATTGGGCAGTTCTTC	CASSALAIGQFF
.	TRBV6-2/TRBV6-3	TRBD2	TRBJ2-7	TGTGCCAGCAGTAGAACTAGCGGGTTGTACGGGCAGTACTTC	CASSRTSGLYGQYF
.	TRBV2	.	TRBJ2-7	TGTGCCAGCAGTGAGGGTAGGGTCCACGAGCAGTACTTC	CASSEGRVHEQYF
few	TRBV5-1	.	TRBJ2-1	TGCGCCAGCAGCCGACGCCCAGGGTTGAGAGACAATGAGCAGTTCTTC	CASSRRPGLRDNEQFF
.	TRBV28	.	TRBJ1-2	TGTGCCAGCAGCCATTCGAGGGGCGACTATGGCTACACCTTC	CASSHSRGDYGYTF
.	TRBV12-3/TRBV12-4	.	TRBJ1-6	TGTGCCAGCCAGTCGGGGGGATCACCCCTCCACTTT	CASQSGGSPLHF
few	TRBV7-9	TRBD1	TRBJ2-5	TGTGCCAGCAGCTTAGTTTGGCCGGGACAGCTCTACTTC	CASSLVWPGQLYF
many	TRBV29-1	.	TRBJ1-1	TGCAGCGTTGCGGTTGGGAACACTGAAGCTTTCTTT	CSVAVGNTEAFF
many	TRBV28	.	TRBJ2-5	TGTGCCAGCAGATCAGGCCCACGGTGGTTAGCGAAGACTTCTCAAGAGACCCAGTACTTC	CASRSGPRWLAKTSQETQYF
.	TRBV18	.	TRBJ2-1	TGTGCCAGCTCACCACCGAGCGGGTTCTCCTACAATGAGCAGTTCTTC	CASSPPSGFSYNEQFF